The next 30 T cell receptor beta chains were all read from a single sample in a study of blood T cell repertoires in COVID-19. The data were produced by immunoSEQ multiplex PCR, yet TCRdb's version contains in-frame clones alone and is incomplete. The sample shows approximately 180,000 clones, approximately 85% of them seen only once. Material for sequencing was peripheral blood. The receptors originated from a human donor with active or convalescent COVID-19. The donor label of this sample is uncertain.

The chain recombines TRBV30 with TRBJ1-2, with a weak D call TRBD1 (6 bases). This CDR3 is 16 amino acids long. With 1 base removed from V and 13 bases from J, the gap between germline ends came to 28 bases. CDR1 and CDR2 from the germline V gene are GTSNPN and SVGIG (reference sequence). The DNA of the CDR3 is TGTGCCTGGAGTGGTGATAGAGCACAGGGACGTTCCACCTCCACCTTC. It yields the protein CAWSGDRAQGRSTSTF.

In this sample, this clone turned up a few times. The V gene is TRBV6-2 or TRBV6-3, the J gene TRBJ1-2, with TRBD1 matching over 9 bases. Trimming at V came to 4 bases and at J to 3 bases, leaving 6 bases not matched to a gene. This CDR3 is 15 amino acids long. Germline V gene lookup returns CDR1 MNHEY and CDR2 SVGEGT. The CDR3 bases are TGTGCCAGCAGTTCCCGGGACAGGGACGACTATGGCTACACCTTC. Protein: CASSSRDRDDYGYTF.

The chain is built from TRBV28 and TRBJ1-6, with 10 bases aligning to TRBD1. J lost 11 bases, V lost 5 bases, and 6 bases had no gene match. From germline, CDR1 is MDHEN and CDR2 SYDVKM. The CDR3 is 14 amino acids. In DNA, the CDR3 is TGTGCCAGCAGTCTAGGGGGACAGGGGCCACCCCTCCACTTT. Translating it yields CASSLGGQGPPLHF.

The DNA of the CDR3 is TGTGCCAGCCGACAGGGGTGGGACACTGAAGCTTTCTTT. Translated: CASRQGWDTEAFF. This chain connects TRBV2 to TRBJ1-1, with 8 positions matching TRBD1. Trimming removed 8 bases from V and 3 bases from J; junction bases left unmatched: 5. This CDR3 contains 13 residues. Looked up from germline, CDR1 is SNHLY and CDR2 is FYNNEI.

In the case of this clone: The sample holds other DNA sequences that translate to the same CDR3. V usage is TRBV12-3 or TRBV12-4 and J usage is TRBJ2-7; D unclear. Trimming stripped 3 bases from V and 4 bases from J, with 4 bases between. The CDR3 is 11 amino acids. The CDR3 spells CASSFLYEQYF. The CDR3 nucleotides read TGTGCCAGCAGTTTCTTGTACGAGCAGTACTTC.

This clone was picked up a small number of times. The rearrangement links TRBV7-9 to TRBJ1-1, with D possibly matching TRBD1 (5 bases). CDR3 length: 14 residues. The V and J ends lost 3 bases and 3 bases respectively, with 11 bases between them. In germline, CDR1 is SEHNR, CDR2 FQNEAQ (reference sequence). The CDR3 DNA sequence: TGTGCCAGCAGCTTCCTGGACAACCACACTGAAGCTTTCTTT. This translates into CASSFLDNHTEAFF.

The chain uses TRBV27 and TRBJ1-2; 9 bases match TRBD1. CDR3 length: 17 amino acids. The germline gives CDR1 MNHEY, CDR2 SMNVEV (reference sequence). J lost 3 bases, V lost 2 bases, and 10 bases had no gene match. CDR3: CASSLRSPGQGYYGYTF. The CDR3 DNA reads as TGTGCCAGCAGTTTAAGAAGCCCGGGACAGGGATACTATGGCTACACCTTC.

The chain links TRBV2 to TRBJ1-6; TRBD1 might be the D (6 bases). Germline-derived CDR1 and CDR2 are SNHLY and FYNNEI. This CDR3 is built from 14 residues. In nucleotides, the CDR3 is TGTGCAACCTCCTGGGACAAATATAATTCACCCCTCCACTTT. It codes for CATSWDKYNSPLHF. Complete variable domain (other parts from reference TRBV2 and TRBJ1-6): EPEVTQTPSHQVTQMGQEVILRCVPISNHLYFYWYRQILGQKVEFLVSFYNNEISEKSEIFDDQFSVERPDGSNFTLKIRSTKLEDSAMYFCATSWDKYNSPLHFGNGTRLTVT.

The chain couples TRBV3-1 (or the pseudogene TRBV3-2) to TRBJ2-3; TRBD2 is a possible D gene (6 bases). Germline V gene lookup returns CDR1 LGHDT and CDR2 YNNKEL (reference sequence). Trimming cost V 3 bases and J 7 bases, with 14 bases left between them. The CDR3 sequence is 14 residues long. This CDR3 is CASSHETSLNTQYF. The CDR3 nucleotides are TGTGCCAGCAGCCACGAAACTAGCTTAAATACGCAGTATTTT.

The genes are TRBV2 and TRBJ2-7, with 7 bases that match TRBD1. CDR1 SNHLY and CDR2 FYNNEI come from the germline V gene. With V trimmed by 5 bases and J by 2 bases, 9 bases remained unmatched. The CDR3 consists of 15 residues. The CDR3 reads CASSPGQVMAYEQYF. The CDR3 nucleotides read TGTGCCAGCAGTCCAGGACAGGTGATGGCCTACGAGCAGTACTTC.

V is TRBV30 and J is TRBJ1-1; no definite D call. Trimming cost V 6 bases and J 12 bases, with 20 bases left between them. CDR3 length: 12 amino acids. Germline V gene lookup returns CDR1 GTSNPN and CDR2 SVGIG (reference sequence). CDR3 DNA sequence: TGTGCCTGTGACCGGGTAGGAATAATACCTTTCTTT. Encoded protein: CACDRVGIIPFF.

The genes are TRBV29-1 and TRBJ2-3; no definite D call. The CDR3 contains 15 residues. The V gene's germline CDR1 is SQVTM and CDR2 ANQGSEA. V lost 7 bases to trimming and J lost 1 base, with 18 bases between them. CDR3 bases: TGCAGCGCCTATCTGCATGCGATCGGCACAGATACGCAGTATTTT. Its translation: CSAYLHAIGTDTQYF.

The chain has TRBV25-1 and TRBJ1-4; possibly TRBD1 for D (5 bases). CDR1 MGHDK and CDR2 SYGVNS come from the germline V gene. This CDR3 is 13 amino acids long. Trimming removed 8 bases from V and 5 bases from J, with 12 bases in between. The CDR3 region is CASQGGANEKLFF. The CDR3 DNA sequence: TGTGCCAGCCAGGGCGGGGCAAATGAAAAACTGTTTTTT.

This chain joins TRBV5-4 and TRBJ2-1; TRBD2 agrees at 7 bases. The ends lost 2 bases at V and 0 bases at J; junction bases unmatched: 2. Germline V gene lookup returns CDR1 SGHNT and CDR2 YYREEE (reference sequence). This CDR3 spans 15 amino acids. CDR3 loop: CASSLAGSSYNEQFF. The CDR3 nucleotides read TGTGCCAGCAGCTTAGCGGGGAGCTCCTACAATGAGCAGTTCTTC.

This clone appeared a single time. The chain links TRBV4-3 to TRBJ2-7, with TRBD1 matching over 7 bases. The V segment lost 5 bases and the J segment 3 bases; nucleotides outside the gene matches: 4. Germline V gives CDR1 LGHNA, CDR2 YSLEER. This CDR3 spans 13 amino acids. The CDR3 nucleotides read TGCGCCAGCAGCTCTCGACAGGGCTACGAGCAGTACTTC. Protein: CASSSRQGYEQYF.

This clone was observed a single time. V is TRBV19 and J is TRBJ1-1; D not resolved. CDR1 is LNHDA and CDR2 is SQIVND in the germline V gene (reference sequence). The CDR3 sequence is 18 residues long. Trimming took 7 bases from V and 0 from J, leaving 24 bases between them. The CDR3: CASNPRSRGQLMNTEAFF. Written as DNA, the CDR3 is TGTGCCAGTAACCCCCGATCGAGAGGGCAGCTCATGAACACTGAAGCTTTCTTT.

A single count supports this clone. The chain links TRBV5-6 to TRBJ2-5, with D possibly TRBD1 on 5 matching bases. V dropped 6 bases and J dropped 5 bases, with 11 bases sitting between them. The germline CDR1 and CDR2 sequences are SGHDT and YYEEEE. CDR3 size: 12 residues. The DNA of the CDR3 is TGTGCCAGCATCAGGGAAGGTGAGACCCAGTACTTC. Its protein product is CASIREGETQYF.

J is TRBJ1-1 and V is TRBV3-1 (or the pseudogene TRBV3-2), with 8 nucleotides matching TRBD1. V was clipped by 0 bases and J by 5 bases; unmatched bases: 5. The length of the CDR3 is 15 residues. Germline CDR1 reads LGHDT; CDR2 reads YNNKEL (reference sequence). In nucleotides, the CDR3 is TGTGCCAGCAGCCAAGATCAGGGGGCGGGAACTGAAGCTTTCTTT. Translated: CASSQDQGAGTEAFF.

The V gene is TRBV9, the J gene TRBJ1-2; 10 bases line up with TRBD1. The V gene end was trimmed by 3 bases and the J gene end by 13 bases; junction bases not matched to a gene: 6. Germline V gene lookup returns CDR1 SGDLS and CDR2 YYNGEE. The CDR3 has 12 residues. The CDR3 is CASSATGTGATF. DNA for the CDR3: TGTGCCAGCAGCGCGACCGGGACAGGGGCCACCTTC.

The V call is TRBV10-2, the J call TRBJ2-7; 8 bases fit TRBD1. CDR1 is WSHSY and CDR2 is SAAADI in the germline V gene. CDR3 length: 16 amino acids. The junction had 12 bases not matched to a gene; V was cut back by 3 bases and J by 5 bases. The CDR3 is CASSDPPGQEPHEQYF. The DNA for the CDR3 is TGCGCCAGCAGTGACCCGCCGGGACAGGAACCCCACGAGCAGTACTTC.

The V call is TRBV5-7, the J call TRBJ1-5; no reliable D call. TRBV5-7 has ORF status, its function being uncertain. V was trimmed by 1 base and J by 4 bases, leaving 9 bases between them. This CDR3 contains 14 residues. In DNA form, the CDR3 reads TGTGCCAGCAGCTTGCTACAGCAAAATCAGCCCCAGCATTTT. Residues: CASSLLQQNQPQHF.

The chain recombines TRBV18 with TRBJ2-7; no clear D. This CDR3 is 13 amino acids long. V was trimmed by 3 bases and J by 2 bases, leaving 8 bases between them. Germline V gives CDR1 KGHSH, CDR2 LQKENI. CDR3 sequence (DNA): TGTGCCAGCTCACCCACCGAGGCCTACGAGCAGTACTTC. Translation: CASSPTEAYEQYF.

The genes are TRBV9 and TRBJ1-6; 7 bases align to TRBD1. The CDR3 contains 16 residues. Trimming took 3 bases from V and 6 from J; bases not matched to a gene: 9. Germline V CDR1 and CDR2: SGDLS, YYNGEE. The CDR3: CASSAWAGTANSPLHF. DNA of the CDR3: TGTGCCAGCAGCGCATGGGCCGGGACAGCTAATTCACCCCTCCACTTT.

J is TRBJ2-5 and V is TRBV6-5; possibly TRBD1 for D (5 bases). The CDR3 totals 13 residues. V lost 6 bases and J 2 bases, leaving 10 bases between the germline ends. Germline CDR1 is MNHEY and CDR2 is SVGAGI. The CDR3 is CASRETAQETQYF. CDR3 DNA sequence: TGTGCCAGCAGGGAGACAGCTCAAGAGACCCAGTACTTC.

V usage is TRBV5-1 and J usage is TRBJ1-1, with 8 nucleotides matching TRBD1. The CDR3 is made up of 16 amino acids. Germline lookup yields CDR1 SGHRS and CDR2 YFSETQ. Losses at the gene ends were 3 bases for V and 0 bases for J; bases not matched to a gene: 7. In DNA form, the CDR3 reads TGCGCCAGCAGCTCCGGACAGGGAGACATGAACACTGAAGCTTTCTTT. It codes for CASSSGQGDMNTEAFF. The entire variable domain, with the rest obtained from reference TRBV5-1 and TRBJ1-1, is as follows: KAGVTQTPRYLIKTRGQQVTLSCSPISGHRSVSWYQQTPGQGLQFLFEYFSETQRNKGNFPGRFSGRQFSNSRSEMNVSTLELGDSALYLCASSSGQGDMNTEAFFGQGTRLTVV.

The table lists this clone with a count of one. The chain uses TRBV5-4 and TRBJ1-5, with no clear D. Deletions cut 2 bases from V and 9 bases from J, with 12 bases between. Per the germline V gene, CDR1 is SGHNT and CDR2 is YYREEE (reference sequence). This CDR3 is 13 amino acids long. CDR3 in DNA: TGTGCCAGCAGCTTCGCAGGTATACCGCCCCAGCATTTT. Translated: CASSFAGIPPQHF.

The chain links TRBV18 to TRBJ1-1; D ambiguous. This CDR3 is 13 amino acids long. In germline, CDR1 is KGHSH, CDR2 LQKENI. V lost 2 bases to trimming and J lost 1 base, with 5 bases between them. The CDR3 region has the DNA TGTGCCAGCTCACCATCCCAGAACACTGAAGCTTTCTTT. Translation gives CASSPSQNTEAFF.

Turning to this clone: Other DNA sequences in the sample encode the same CDR3. The gene calls are TRBV5-1 and TRBJ2-7; TRBD1 aligns across 8 bases. Trimming cost V 4 bases and J 7 bases; bases outside gene matches: 7. The CDR3 is 13 residues long. Germline lookup yields CDR1 SGHRS and CDR2 YFSETQ. The DNA of the CDR3 is TGCGCCAGCAGCCCGGGGACAGGCGGAGAGCAGTACTTC. It specifies CASSPGTGGEQYF. The variable domain in full, completed from reference TRBV5-1 and TRBJ2-7, reads KAGVTQTPRYLIKTRGQQVTLSCSPISGHRSVSWYQQTPGQGLQFLFEYFSETQRNKGNFPGRFSGRQFSNSRSEMNVSTLELGDSALYLCASSPGTGGEQYFGPGTRLTVT.

This chain joins TRBV2 and TRBJ1-4; 9 nucleotides align to TRBD1. The CDR3 length is 14 residues. The V segment lost 8 bases and the J segment 8 bases; nucleotides outside the gene matches: 9. Germline V lookup: CDR1 SNHLY, CDR2 FYNNEI. The CDR3 loop is CASAEQGAQEKLFF. As DNA, the CDR3 is TGTGCCAGCGCCGAACAGGGGGCACAGGAAAAACTGTTTTTT.

CDR3 nucleotide sequence: TGTGCTAGTGGTTTGTCGGCGGGGTTGAACACTGAAGCTTTCTTT. It translates to CASGLSAGLNTEAFF. The chain employs TRBV12-5 and TRBJ1-1; no definite D call. CDR3 length: 15 amino acids. V lost 2 bases and J 0 bases, leaving 10 bases between the germline ends. From germline, CDR1 is LGHNT and CDR2 FRNRAP.